What follows are 17 T cell receptor beta chains derived from one specimen sequenced in a study of CD8 T cells in ankylosing spondylitis. These receptors are not linked to any known antigen. Each CDR3 protein is one row after TCRdb ran MiXCR on the 5' RACE reads. The data hold over 700,000 distinct CDR3 sequences, with under 20% observed a single time. Study observations and caveats: What appeared characteristic of ankylosing spondylitis blood was a TCR beta motif of several highly homologous variants.

Sequencing was done on a sample of blood, either unsorted or a sorted T cell fraction (not recorded which). The receptors come from a male donor with ankylosing spondylitis.

In its sample, this clonotype was seen many times. The chain has TRBV20-1 and TRBJ2-3; 7 nucleotides align to TRBD2. The CDR3 runs to 15 residues. With V trimmed by 5 bases and J by 3 bases, 11 bases remained unmatched. Germline V lookup: CDR1 DFQATT, CDR2 SNEGSKA (reference sequence). This chain's CDR3 is CSADPGTTATDTQYF. The CDR3 region has the DNA TGCAGTGCTGACCCCGGGACTACAGCGACAGATACGCAGTATTTT.

This sequence joins TRBV15 and TRBJ2-1; TRBD2 aligns across 14 bases. Germline loops: CDR1 LNHNV, CDR2 YYDKDF (reference sequence). V was clipped by 1 base and J by 6 bases; unmatched bases: 5. The length of the CDR3 is 17 residues. The CDR3 DNA follows: TGTGCCACCAGCAGAGGTAAAGGACTAGCGGGAGGCAATGAGCAGTTCTTC. It translates to CATSRGKGLAGGNEQFF. Drawing the rest from reference TRBV15 and TRBJ2-1, the complete variable domain is DAMVIQNPRYQVTQFGKPVTLSCSQTLNHNVMYWYQQKSSQAPKLLFHYYDKDFNNEADTPDNFQSRRPNTSFCFLDIRSPGLGDTAMYLCATSRGKGLAGGNEQFFGPGTRLTVL.

This clonotype has a handful of counts. This rearrangement joins TRBV5-1 to TRBJ2-1; 9 bases align to TRBD2. Germline CDR1 SGHRS, CDR2 YFSETQ. The CDR3 consists of 18 residues. The junction had 19 bases not matched to a gene; V was cut back by 0 bases and J by 12 bases. The CDR3 DNA is TGCGCCAGCAGCTTGGCCGGTTCAGCGGGGGGATCCCAACAAGGGCAGTTCTTC. It is translated as CASSLAGSAGGSQQGQFF.

In this sample, this clonotype turned up a few times. The rearrangement uses TRBV3-1 and TRBJ2-7; 12 bases are a match to TRBD1. The V gene's germline CDR1 is LGHDT and CDR2 YNNKEL (reference sequence). With 4 bases clipped from V and 7 bases from J, the junction kept 8 bases outside the gene matches. There are 15 residues in the CDR3. The CDR3 sequence: CASSLGTGGAGEQYF. The CDR3 DNA is TGTGCCAGCAGCCTTGGGACAGGGGGCGCGGGGGAGCAGTACTTC.

This clonotype was counted many times. V is TRBV4-3 and J is TRBJ2-1, with D maybe TRBD2 (6 bases). In germline, CDR1 is LGHNA, CDR2 YSLEER. Trimming cost V 0 bases and J 7 bases, with 10 bases left between them. This CDR3 contains 14 residues. The DNA of the CDR3 is TGCGCCAGCAGCCAAGATACTAGCTGGAATGAGCAGTTCTTC. As protein: CASSQDTSWNEQFF.

The chain has TRBV5-1 and TRBJ2-1; D could derive from TRBD1 or TRBD2 (5 bases each). CDR3 length: 15 residues. CDR1 is SGHRS and CDR2 is YFSETQ in the germline V gene. V was clipped by 4 bases and J by 5 bases, with 16 bases between them. DNA for the CDR3: TGCGCCAGCAGCCGTCCCGGGGCCTTGGACAATGAGCAGTTCTTC. This gives the protein CASSRPGALDNEQFF.

The chain carries TRBV12-3 or TRBV12-4 and TRBJ1-1; D might be TRBD1 (6 bases). V was trimmed by 1 base and J by 8 bases, leaving 14 bases between them. This CDR3 region has 14 residues. The CDR3 DNA is TGTGCCAGCAGTTTAGGTGGGGGCGGGATAGAAGCTTTCTTT. This translates into CASSLGGGGIEAFF.

The V call is TRBV15, the J call TRBJ2-6, with TRBD1 identical over 9 bases. This CDR3 contains 18 residues. The V segment lost 4 bases and the J segment 0 bases; nucleotides outside the gene matches: 7. Germline V CDR1 and CDR2: LNHNV, YYDKDF (reference sequence). The CDR3 is CATSTRTGAGSGANVLTF. The CDR3 DNA reads as TGTGCCACCAGCACAAGGACAGGGGCTGGCTCTGGGGCCAACGTCCTGACTTTC.

CDR3: CATSASGTGRDSNQPQHF. CDR3 in DNA: TGTGCCACCAGCGCCAGCGGGACAGGGCGGGACAGCAATCAGCCCCAGCATTTT. This sequence joins TRBV15 and TRBJ1-5, with TRBD1 matching over 9 bases. V shed 5 bases and J 1 base; nucleotides not matched to a gene: 12. The CDR3 is 18 amino acids. Germline V gene sequence: CDR1 LNHNV, CDR2 YYDKDF (reference sequence).

CDR3 in DNA: TGTGCCACCAGTGATGGGCGGGAGTACTTC. Translation gives CATSDGREYF. The V and J genes are TRBV24-1 and TRBJ2-7, with a tentative D call TRBD2 (5 bases). CDR3 length: 10 residues. Germline lookup yields CDR1 KGHDR and CDR2 SFDVKD. V dropped 3 bases and J dropped 11 bases, with 7 bases sitting between them.

The chain combines TRBV10-3 with TRBJ1-4, with unresolved D. CDR3 length: 19 amino acids. Germline-derived CDR1 and CDR2 are ENHRY and SYGVKD. Trimming took 1 base from V and 0 from J, leaving 18 bases between them. CDR3 DNA sequence: TGTGCCATCAGTGAGTTTCCCCCTTCGGCACCTACAACTAATGAAAAACTGTTTTTT. Protein product: CAISEFPPSAPTTNEKLFF.

The V gene is TRBV30, the J gene TRBJ2-5; TRBD2 matches at 7 bases. The CDR3 runs 13 residues. The germline gives CDR1 GTSNPN, CDR2 SVGIG (reference sequence). Trimming cost V 6 bases and J 2 bases; bases outside gene matches: 6. CDR3 nucleotides: TGTGCCTGCAAGACTAGCAAACAAGAGACCCAGTACTTC. Its protein product is CACKTSKQETQYF.

There are a few counts of this clonotype. V and J are TRBV20-1 and TRBJ2-1; D might be TRBD1 (6 bases). This CDR3 has 15 amino acids. V gave up 6 bases and J gave up 5 bases, with 20 bases separating them. CDR1 and CDR2 from the germline V gene are DFQATT and SNEGSKA (reference sequence). CDR3 DNA sequence: TGCAGTGCAACGAATGCCAGACAGGTAGACAATGAGCAGTTCTTC. It codes for CSATNARQVDNEQFF.

In its sample, this clonotype was seen a few times. This chain connects TRBV29-1 to TRBJ2-7, with 10 nucleotides matching TRBD2. The CDR3 totals 14 residues. After removal of 4 bases from V and 2 bases from J, the junction contained 5 bases not matched to a gene. From germline, CDR1 is SQVTM and CDR2 ANQGSEA. CDR3 sequence reads: CSVVLAGLTYEQYF. The CDR3 DNA follows: TGCAGCGTTGTACTAGCGGGACTTACCTACGAGCAGTACTTC.

Details on this clonotype: The junction differs from germline at one of its ends, possibly a read error. The chain couples TRBV12-3 or TRBV12-4 to TRBJ2-1; 8 bases are a match to TRBD1. The CDR3 has 16 residues. The CDR3 loop reads CASSIAGTGGYNEQFF. In nucleotides, the CDR3 is TGTGCCAGCAGTATAGCCGGGACAGGAGGATACAATGAGCAGTTCTTC.

The V call is TRBV12-3 or TRBV12-4, the J call TRBJ1-5, with D hard to call. V dropped 6 bases and J dropped 4 bases, with 16 bases sitting between them. The CDR3 runs 15 residues. CDR3 loop: CASSVIGLGNQPQHF. The CDR3 bases are TGTGCCAGCAGCGTGATCGGCTTGGGGAATCAGCCCCAGCATTTT.

The chain is built from TRBV15 and TRBJ2-7, with no clear D. The V gene lost 3 bases and the J gene lost 7 bases, with 19 bases spanning the gap. Per the germline V gene, CDR1 is LNHNV and CDR2 is YYDKDF (reference sequence). This CDR3 comprises 15 residues. CDR3 nucleotides: TGTGCCACCAGCAGGGTTGACAAAGCACTGGGTGAGCAGTACTTC. Translation: CATSRVDKALGEQYF.